The TCR beta chain described here comes from a study of response to subunit inactivated influenza vaccine. CDR1 and CDR2 from the germline V gene are KGHDR and SFDVKD. The CDR3 length is 14 residues. V lost 1 base, J lost 3 bases, and 7 bases lay in between. TCRdb re-called the RT-PCR reads through MiXCR, storing one row per CDR3 protein. This sample yields around 600,000 distinct CDR3 sequences, of which roughly 12% are seen a single time; 11% belongs to the top ten. The sample was also linked to a second study, of T cells expressing NK-cell markers. As that report states: TCR beta cDNA was generated via 5'RACE template switching incorporating UMIs. Of the CD8+ T cells in roughly 6 donors, about 1.0-7.5% belonged to dominant NKG2C+ clonotypes.

Here the sequenced sample was PBMCs from blood, taken on the day of vaccination. The clonotype was recovered from a man aged 45 to 65 who received an inactivated influenza vaccine. The V call is TRBV24-1, the J call TRBJ2-3, with D unresolved. The CDR3 DNA sequence: TGTGCCACCAGTGATTTACCTACTACAGATACGCAGTATTTT. It translates to CATSDLPTTDTQYF.